The 25 T cell receptor beta chains presented below share a single source sample, sequenced in a study of blood T cell repertoires in COVID-19. The table came from immunoSEQ multiplex PCR; TCRdb's copy has only in-frame clones and leaves some out. The sample has around 200,000 clones; around 79% are singletons. The sample comprised peripheral blood. These receptors originate from a woman between 45 and 60 years old with acute or convalescent COVID-19.

V and J are TRBV10-3 and TRBJ1-5, with a tentative D call TRBD1 (5 bases). The germline V gene has CDR1 ENHRY and CDR2 SYGVKD. CDR3 length equals 15 residues. Trimming took off 3 bases at V and 5 bases at J, with 14 bases between the two ends. DNA of the CDR3: TGTGCCATCAGTGAAGGTCAGGGCGGGGATCAGCCCCAGCATTTT. Protein: CAISEGQGGDQPQHF.

The chain combines TRBV30 with TRBJ1-4; D possibly corresponds to TRBD1 (5 bases). CDR3 length: 16 residues. With 5 bases removed from V and 6 bases from J, the gap between germline ends came to 22 bases. The germline V gene has CDR1 GTSNPN and CDR2 SVGIG (reference sequence). CDR3 DNA: TGTGCCTGGTTGGGATCCGGGGGACCTAATCATGAAAAACTGTTTTTT. This sequence encodes CAWLGSGGPNHEKLFF.

The chain joins TRBV10-2 to TRBJ1-1; D gene ambiguous. V lost 8 bases to trimming and J lost 3 bases, with 7 bases between them. CDR3 length: 11 amino acids. Germline CDR1 is WSHSY and CDR2 is SAAADI. The CDR3 nucleotides are TGCGCCAGCCTGGGCCACACTGAAGCTTTCTTT. As protein: CASLGHTEAFF.

The V and J genes are TRBV5-1 and TRBJ1-1; 9 bases are a match to TRBD1. The trim removed 4 bases at V and 4 bases at J, leaving 8 bases unmatched. The length of the CDR3 is 15 residues. Per germline, CDR1 SGHRS and CDR2 YFSETQ. The CDR3 spells CASSVQTGGITEAFF. In nucleotides, the CDR3 is TGCGCCAGCAGCGTCCAGACAGGGGGGATCACTGAAGCTTTCTTT.

The CDR3, as DNA: TGTGCCAGCAGCCAAGAGCTTAAGCGGGGGCGAGGGGAGCAGTACTTC. Translating it yields CASSQELKRGRGEQYF. V is TRBV4-2 and J is TRBJ2-7, with 8 bases that match TRBD2. CDR3 length: 16 amino acids. The junction had 11 bases not matched to a gene; V was cut back by 0 bases and J by 7 bases. Germline CDR1 is LGHNA and CDR2 is YNFKEQ.

The V call is TRBV4-3, the J call TRBJ2-7, with TRBD2 matching 11 bases. Germline V CDR1 and CDR2: LGHNA, YSLEER. The CDR3 covers 17 residues. V shed 4 bases, J shed 6 bases, and the junction held 14 bases outside the gene matches. In nucleotides, the CDR3 is TGCGCCAGCAGCCGCTACACAACTAGCGGGAGTCCTGGCGAGCAGTACTTC. This translates into CASSRYTTSGSPGEQYF.

This clone was counted only a few times. The chain is built from TRBV10-2 and TRBJ2-3; D might be TRBD2 (6 bases). Germline V CDR1 and CDR2: WSHSY, SAAADI. Trimming removed 4 bases from V and 3 bases from J, with 8 bases in between. The CDR3 contains 13 residues. The CDR3 protein is CASSAGGTDTQYF. The CDR3 DNA is TGCGCCAGCAGTGCCGGAGGGACAGATACGCAGTATTTT.

The chain recombines TRBV6-2 or TRBV6-3 with TRBJ1-2; maybe TRBD1 (6 bases). The V gene's germline CDR1 is MNHEY and CDR2 SVGEGT. Trimming took 6 bases from V and 6 from J, leaving 17 bases between them. The CDR3 is made up of 14 amino acids. The CDR3 here is CASSVNGGADGYTF. The CDR3 DNA follows: TGTGCCAGCAGCGTCAACGGGGGGGCTGATGGCTACACCTTC.

V is TRBV7-8 and J is TRBJ2-7; 7 nucleotides align to TRBD2. Trimming cost V 2 bases and J 5 bases; bases outside gene matches: 9. The length of the CDR3 is 15 residues. Germline values: CDR1 SGHVS, CDR2 FQNEAQ. The CDR3 nucleotides are TGTGCCAGCAGCTTACTCGGACTAGAGATGAACGAGCAGTACTTC. This codes for CASSLLGLEMNEQYF.

The chain couples TRBV14 to TRBJ2-1; TRBD2 matches at 8 bases. The junction had 10 bases not matched to a gene; V was cut back by 6 bases and J by 6 bases. The CDR3 runs to 15 residues. Per germline, CDR1 SGHDN and CDR2 FVKESK. The CDR3 loop reads CASSLGGAGSNEQFF. The DNA for the CDR3 is TGTGCCAGCAGTCTCGGGGGGGCCGGGAGCAATGAGCAGTTCTTC.

This chain connects TRBV6-5 to TRBJ1-6; tentatively, D is TRBD1 (5 bases). V was pared by 2 bases and J by 5 bases, with 13 bases between. There are 16 residues in the CDR3. Germline V gene lookup returns CDR1 MNHEY and CDR2 SVGAGI. The CDR3 sequence: CASSYRGPSNNSPLHF. In DNA form, the CDR3 reads TGTGCCAGCAGTTACAGGGGCCCTTCAAATAATTCACCCCTCCACTTT.

The genes are TRBV6-5 and TRBJ1-5; D may be TRBD1 (5 bases). The length of the CDR3 is 13 residues. Germline-derived CDR1 and CDR2 are MNHEY and SVGAGI. V lost 4 bases and J 5 bases, leaving 9 bases between the germline ends. The CDR3 loop is CASSFIRDQPQHF. CDR3 coding DNA: TGTGCCAGCAGTTTCATCAGGGATCAGCCCCAGCATTTT.

This chain joins TRBV6-5 and TRBJ1-5; 8 nucleotides line up with TRBD1. This CDR3 is 16 amino acids long. Germline V lookup: CDR1 MNHEY, CDR2 SVGAGI. The V gene end was trimmed by 4 bases and the J gene end by 0 bases; junction bases not matched to a gene: 5. The chain's CDR3 is CASSSRTGNSNQPQHF. Here the CDR3 DNA reads TGTGCCAGCAGTTCCCGGACAGGGAATAGCAATCAGCCCCAGCATTTT.

The chain joins TRBV3-1 (or the pseudogene TRBV3-2) to TRBJ1-6; D not resolved. The V end lost 6 bases, the J end lost 3 bases, and 9 bases lay between the germline ends. CDR1 and CDR2 from the germline V gene are LGHDT and YNNKEL (reference sequence). The CDR3 runs 14 residues. The DNA of the CDR3 is TGTGCCAGCAGTAGGTCAGGCTATAATTCACCCCTCCACTTT. Its protein product is CASSRSGYNSPLHF.

The genes are TRBV5-5 and TRBJ2-3; D is possibly TRBD2 (6 bases). This CDR3 is built from 16 residues. The germline V gene has CDR1 SGHKS and CDR2 YYEKEE (reference sequence). V shed 4 bases and J shed 1 base, with 16 bases lying between them. Here the CDR3 reads CASSGREETGTDTQYF. The CDR3 DNA reads TGTGCCAGCAGCGGAAGGGAGGAGACGGGCACAGATACGCAGTATTTT. Complete variable domain (other parts from reference TRBV5-5 and TRBJ2-3): DAGVTQSPTHLIKTRGQQVTLRCSPISGHKSVSWYQQVLGQGPQFIFQYYEKEERGRGNFPDRFSARQFPNYSSELNVNALLLGDSALYLCASSGREETGTDTQYFGPGTRLTVL.

V and J are TRBV19 and TRBJ1-3, with D unclear. CDR3 size: 13 residues. Germline V lookup: CDR1 LNHDA, CDR2 SQIVND (reference sequence). V gave up 5 bases and J gave up 0 bases, with 5 bases separating them. The CDR3 reads CASSAVSGNTIYF. Written as DNA, the CDR3 is TGTGCCAGTAGTGCGGTCTCTGGAAACACCATATATTTT.

In this sample, this clone turned up a few times. CDR3 nucleotides: TGTGCCAGCAGTTTCAGACAGGGGAGGTACAATGAGCAGTTCTTC. Protein: CASSFRQGRYNEQFF. The chain employs TRBV27 and TRBJ2-1; 8 bases are a match to TRBD1. With 3 bases clipped from V and 4 bases from J, the junction kept 5 bases outside the gene matches. Germline V gene data show CDR1 as MNHEY and CDR2 as SMNVEV (reference sequence). There are 15 residues in the CDR3.

This sequence joins TRBV5-4 and TRBJ2-5; TRBD2 matches 7 bases. V shed 5 bases and J 5 bases; nucleotides not matched to a gene: 9. Per the germline V gene, CDR1 is SGHNT and CDR2 is YYREEE (reference sequence). This CDR3 spans 14 amino acids. Here the CDR3 reads CASRGVGGPETQYF. DNA for the CDR3: TGTGCCAGCAGGGGGGTGGGAGGGCCCGAGACCCAGTACTTC. Variable domain in full (rest from reference TRBV5-4 and TRBJ2-5): ETGVTQSPTHLIKTRGQQVTLRCSSQSGHNTVSWYQQALGQGPQFIFQYYREEENGRGNFPPRFSGLQFPNYSSELNVNALELDDSALYLCASRGVGGPETQYFGPGTRLLVL.

The rearrangement links TRBV19 to TRBJ1-1; possible D gene TRBD1, 5 bases. CDR3 size: 15 residues. V was shortened by 1 base and J by 5 bases, with 14 bases between the two germline ends. Germline loops: CDR1 LNHDA, CDR2 SQIVND (reference sequence). The CDR3 here is CASSIGQGRKTEAFF. For the CDR3, the DNA is TGTGCCAGTAGTATAGGGCAGGGAAGGAAGACTGAAGCTTTCTTT. Using reference TRBV19 and TRBJ1-1 for the parts outside the CDR3, the full variable domain is DGGITQSPKYLFRKEGQNVTLSCEQNLNHDAMYWYRQDPGQGLRLIYYSQIVNDFQKGDIAEGYSVSREKKESFPLTVTSAQKNPTAFYLCASSIGQGRKTEAFFGQGTRLTVV.

The CDR3 coding sequence is TGTGCCAGCAGCGTCGGAGGCCCCCTGAGCGGCTATGGCTACACCTTC. Its protein is CASSVGGPLSGYGYTF. The chain has TRBV9 and TRBJ1-2; D is ambiguous. This CDR3 has 16 residues. From germline, CDR1 is SGDLS and CDR2 YYNGEE. V lost 2 bases and J 4 bases, leaving 18 bases between the germline ends.

This chain uses TRBV7-6 with TRBJ2-3, with D perhaps TRBD1 (6 bases). This CDR3 is built from 16 residues. V was pared by 2 bases and J by 0 bases, with 12 bases between. Looked up from germline, CDR1 is SGHVS and CDR2 is FNYEAQ. The CDR3, as DNA: TGTGCCAGCAGCTTAATACAGGGTCCTAGCACAGATACGCAGTATTTT. Its protein is CASSLIQGPSTDTQYF.

The chain links TRBV12-5 to TRBJ1-1, with a possible D match to TRBD1 (5 bases). The CDR3 consists of 15 residues. Trimming stripped 0 bases from V and 5 bases from J, with 13 bases between. CDR1 is LGHNT, CDR2 FRNRAP, per germline. The CDR3 nucleotides read TGTGCTAGTGGTTTGGTACTAGGTCGGGGGACTGAAGCTTTCTTT. As protein: CASGLVLGRGTEAFF.

The chain employs TRBV19 and TRBJ2-7, with D possibly being TRBD1 (6 bases). The CDR3 is 15 residues long. Trimming cost V 5 bases and J 4 bases, with 18 bases left between them. In germline, CDR1 is LNHDA, CDR2 SQIVND (reference sequence). The CDR3 DNA sequence: TGTGCCAGTAGTGATCCGGACAGTGGTACTTACGAGCAGTACTTC. As protein: CASSDPDSGTYEQYF. The full variable domain, with the rest looked up from reference TRBV19 and TRBJ2-7, is DGGITQSPKYLFRKEGQNVTLSCEQNLNHDAMYWYRQDPGQGLRLIYYSQIVNDFQKGDIAEGYSVSREKKESFPLTVTSAQKNPTAFYLCASSDPDSGTYEQYFGPGTRLTVT.

V usage is TRBV3-1 (or the pseudogene TRBV3-2) and J usage is TRBJ2-7, with 8 bases that match TRBD2. V lost 0 bases and J lost 5; bases outside the gene matches: 6. The germline CDR1 and CDR2 sequences are LGHDT and YNNKEL (reference sequence). The CDR3 covers 15 residues. In nucleotides, the CDR3 is TGTGCCAGCAGCCAAGAGGCCAGCGGGAGCCACGAGCAGTACTTC. Translation gives CASSQEASGSHEQYF.

V is TRBV24-1 and J is TRBJ1-1; no definite D call. The CDR3 extends over 11 amino acids. V dropped 6 bases and J dropped 5 bases, with 6 bases sitting between them. From germline, CDR1 is KGHDR and CDR2 SFDVKD. The CDR3 loop is CATSTGTEAFF. For the CDR3, the DNA is TGTGCCACCAGTACGGGGACTGAAGCTTTCTTT.